This TCR beta chain was profiled in a study of cytomegalovirus exposure and HLA in healthy donors. In the study overall: Prior work identified 120 million or so unique TCR beta sequences in about 179 million T cells.

With respect to this clone: Its antigen is currently unknown.

In the PCR, 60 Vbeta and 13 Jbeta primers were used. The repertoire was sequenced with immunoSEQ multiplex PCR; TCRdb's copy has only in-frame clones and lacks some. The data hold 95,000 to 150,000 clones, with nearly 80% observed a single time. Notes on the study in general: In vitro data verified three CMV-associated chains as specific for CMV antigens. Among CMV-associated TCR beta chains, most appeared HLA-restricted in a later analysis. In an earlier analysis, about 90% or about 30%: the productive usage of most TCR beta V segments.

From germline, CDR1 is SGHRS and CDR2 YFSETQ. CDR3 length equals 16 residues. The J segment lost 3 bases and the V segment lost 0 bases, leaving 4 bases of the junction unmatched. Sequencing was performed on PBMCs. This TCR was recovered from a woman aged 25 to 39 in good health and CMV-seropositive. This rearrangement joins TRBV5-1 to TRBJ1-3; 9 positions agree with TRBD1. For the CDR3, the DNA is TGCGCCAGCAGCTTGGTCTACAGGGGGCTTGGAAACACCATATATTTT. Its protein product is CASSLVYRGLGNTIYF.